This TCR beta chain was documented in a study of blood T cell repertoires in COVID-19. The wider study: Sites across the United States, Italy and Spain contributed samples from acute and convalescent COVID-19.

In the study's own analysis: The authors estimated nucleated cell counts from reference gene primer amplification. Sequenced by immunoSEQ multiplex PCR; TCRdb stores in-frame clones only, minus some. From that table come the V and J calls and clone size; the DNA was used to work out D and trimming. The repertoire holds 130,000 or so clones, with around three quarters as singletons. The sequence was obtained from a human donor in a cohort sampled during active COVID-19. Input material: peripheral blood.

The CDR3, as DNA: TGTGCCAGCAGCGACCGGGACATTAGCACAGATACGCAGTATTTT. This translates into CASSDRDISTDTQYF. V gene TRBV9 combines with J gene TRBJ2-3; possible D gene TRBD1, 6 bases. Trimming removed 3 bases at V and 0 bases at J, with 11 bases between. The CDR3 is 15 residues long. Germline CDR1 is SGDLS and CDR2 is YYNGEE.